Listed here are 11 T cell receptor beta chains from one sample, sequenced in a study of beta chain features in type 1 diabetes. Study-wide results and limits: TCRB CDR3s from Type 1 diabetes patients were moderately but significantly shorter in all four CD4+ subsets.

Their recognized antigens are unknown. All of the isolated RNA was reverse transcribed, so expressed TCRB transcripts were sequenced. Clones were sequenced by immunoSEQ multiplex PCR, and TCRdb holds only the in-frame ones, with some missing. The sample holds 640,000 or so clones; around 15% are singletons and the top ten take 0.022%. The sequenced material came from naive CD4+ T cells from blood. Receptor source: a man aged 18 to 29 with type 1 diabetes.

The CDR3 here is CASSLAPRGDTEAFF. In DNA, the CDR3 is TGTGCCAGCAGTTTAGCCCCTCGGGGGGACACTGAAGCTTTCTTT. The chain links TRBV27 to TRBJ1-1; weak D call: TRBD1 (5 bases). V lost 2 bases and J lost 3, with 13 bases in between. The CDR3 sequence is 15 residues long. Germline CDR1 is MNHEY and CDR2 is SMNVEV (reference sequence).

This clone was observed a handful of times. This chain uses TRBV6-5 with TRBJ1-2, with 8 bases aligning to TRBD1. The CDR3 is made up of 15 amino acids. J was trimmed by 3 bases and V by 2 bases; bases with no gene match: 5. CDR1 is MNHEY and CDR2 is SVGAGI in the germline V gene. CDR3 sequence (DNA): TGTGCCAGCAGTTACACGGAGGGACAGGACTATGGCTACACCTTC. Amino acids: CASSYTEGQDYGYTF.

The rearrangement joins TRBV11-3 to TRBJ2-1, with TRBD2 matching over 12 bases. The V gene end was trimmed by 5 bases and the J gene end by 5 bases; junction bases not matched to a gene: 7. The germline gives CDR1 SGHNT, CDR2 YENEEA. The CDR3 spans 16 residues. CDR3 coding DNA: TGTGCCAGCAGCCTCCAGACTAGCGGGGGCAACAATGAGCAGTTCTTC. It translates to CASSLQTSGGNNEQFF.

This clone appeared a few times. The CDR3 loop reads CASSHGTGGGNYGYTF. CDR3 coding DNA: TGTGCCAGCAGTCATGGGACAGGGGGCGGAAACTATGGCTACACCTTC. The chain recombines TRBV28 with TRBJ1-2, with 12 bases aligning to TRBD1. This CDR3 comprises 16 residues. V gave up 5 bases and J gave up 2 bases; unmatched junction bases: 6. Germline CDR1 and CDR2: MDHEN and SYDVKM.

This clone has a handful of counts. Written as DNA, the CDR3 is TGTGCCAGCAGCCCCCCAGGCGGGTTTGGGACCCAGTACTTC. Amino acids: CASSPPGGFGTQYF. This chain links TRBV6-5 with TRBJ2-5, with D maybe TRBD2 (5 bases). The CDR3 is made up of 14 amino acids. V was shortened by 6 bases and J by 7 bases, with 18 bases between the two germline ends. Germline CDR1 and CDR2: MNHEY and SVGAGI.

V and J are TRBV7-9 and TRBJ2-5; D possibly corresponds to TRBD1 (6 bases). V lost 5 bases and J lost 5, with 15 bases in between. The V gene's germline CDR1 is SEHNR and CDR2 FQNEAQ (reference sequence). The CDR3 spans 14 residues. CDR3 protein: CASSPRGGTETQYF. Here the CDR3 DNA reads TGTGCCAGCAGCCCACGTGGGGGCACGGAGACCCAGTACTTC.

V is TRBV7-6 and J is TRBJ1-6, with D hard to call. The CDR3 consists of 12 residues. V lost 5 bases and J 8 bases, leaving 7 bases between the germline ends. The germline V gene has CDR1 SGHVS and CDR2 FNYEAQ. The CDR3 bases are TGTGCCAGCAGCCCAAGGGATTCACCCCTCCACTTT. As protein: CASSPRDSPLHF. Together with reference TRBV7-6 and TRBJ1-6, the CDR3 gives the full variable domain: GAGVSQSPRYKVTKRGQDVALRCDPISGHVSLYWYRQALGQGPEFLTYFNYEAQQDKSGLPNDRFSAERPEGSISTLTIQRTEQRDSAMYRCASSPRDSPLHFGNGTRLTVT.

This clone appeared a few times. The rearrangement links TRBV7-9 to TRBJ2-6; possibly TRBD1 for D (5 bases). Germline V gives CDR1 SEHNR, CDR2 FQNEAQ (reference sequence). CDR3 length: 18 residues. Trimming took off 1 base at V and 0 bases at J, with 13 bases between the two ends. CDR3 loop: CASSLVRAPSSGANVLTF. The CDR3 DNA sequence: TGTGCCAGCAGCTTAGTCAGGGCCCCGAGCTCTGGGGCCAACGTCCTGACTTTC.

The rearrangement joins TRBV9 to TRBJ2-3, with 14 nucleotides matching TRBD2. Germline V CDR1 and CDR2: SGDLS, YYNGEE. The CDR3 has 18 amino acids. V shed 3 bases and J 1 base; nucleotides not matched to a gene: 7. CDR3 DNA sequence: TGTGCCAGCAGCGCCGGACTAGCGGGGGGCTTGGGCACAGATACGCAGTATTTT. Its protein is CASSAGLAGGLGTDTQYF.

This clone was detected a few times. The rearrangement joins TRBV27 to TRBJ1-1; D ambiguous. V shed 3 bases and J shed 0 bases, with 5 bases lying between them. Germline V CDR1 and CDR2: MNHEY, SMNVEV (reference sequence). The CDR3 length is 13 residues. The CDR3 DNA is TGTGCCAGCAGTTTGCAGATGAACACTGAAGCTTTCTTT. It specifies CASSLQMNTEAFF.

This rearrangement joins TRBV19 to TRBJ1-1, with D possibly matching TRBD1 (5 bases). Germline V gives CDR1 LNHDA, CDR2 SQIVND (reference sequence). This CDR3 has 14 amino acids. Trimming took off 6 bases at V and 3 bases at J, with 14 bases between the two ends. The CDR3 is CASRNGQGYTEAFF. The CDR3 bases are TGTGCCAGTAGGAATGGGCAGGGCTACACTGAAGCTTTCTTT.